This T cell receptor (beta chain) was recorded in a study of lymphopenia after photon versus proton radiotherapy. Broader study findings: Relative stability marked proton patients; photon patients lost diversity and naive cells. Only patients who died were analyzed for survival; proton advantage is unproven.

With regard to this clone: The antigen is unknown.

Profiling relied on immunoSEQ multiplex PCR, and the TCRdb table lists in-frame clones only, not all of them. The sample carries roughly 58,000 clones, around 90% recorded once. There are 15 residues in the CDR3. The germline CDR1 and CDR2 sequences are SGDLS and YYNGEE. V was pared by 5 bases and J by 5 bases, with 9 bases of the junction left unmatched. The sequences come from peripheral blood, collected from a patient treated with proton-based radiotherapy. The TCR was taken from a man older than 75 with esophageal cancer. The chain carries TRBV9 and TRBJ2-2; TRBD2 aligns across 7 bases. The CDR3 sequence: CASRPGRRETGELFF. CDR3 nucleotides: TGTGCCAGCAGACCCGGGAGGAGAGAAACCGGGGAGCTGTTTTTT.